What follows are 28 T cell receptor beta chains derived from one specimen sequenced in a study of PD-L1 blockade in urothelial cancer. Time point defined: peripheral blood 6 weeks after treatment start. Profiling relied on immunoSEQ multiplex PCR, and the TCRdb table lists in-frame clones only, not all of them. The data show about 30,000 clones, 80% to 90% seen once. Material: PBMCs, obtained around atezolizumab (anti-PD-L1) treatment. Receptors originate from a man older than 75 with urothelial cancer.

The V call is TRBV27, the J call TRBJ2-1, with 8 nucleotides matching TRBD2. Trimming cost V 3 bases and J 7 bases; bases outside gene matches: 11. From germline, CDR1 is MNHEY and CDR2 SMNVEV (reference sequence). There are 16 residues in the CDR3. This chain's CDR3 is CASSLVAGGTLNEQFF. CDR3 nucleotides: TGTGCCAGCAGTTTGGTCGCGGGAGGAACCCTTAATGAGCAGTTCTTC.

This chain joins TRBV18 and TRBJ2-3; 11 bases match TRBD2. The CDR3 has 18 amino acids. The germline V gene encodes CDR1 KGHSH and CDR2 LQKENI. The trim removed 3 bases at V and 1 base at J, leaving 9 bases unmatched. The CDR3 loop is CASSPGPFSGRGTDTQYF. CDR3 coding DNA: TGTGCCAGCTCACCGGGTCCCTTTAGCGGGAGGGGCACAGATACGCAGTATTTT.

This chain uses TRBV9 with TRBJ2-2; D unresolved. V lost 3 bases and J lost 2, with 5 bases in between. The germline V gene has CDR1 SGDLS and CDR2 YYNGEE. This CDR3 contains 13 residues. The CDR3 coding sequence is TGTGCCAGCAGCGGCAGTAACACCGGGGAGCTGTTTTTT. Translating it yields CASSGSNTGELFF.

Of note for this clone: The junction does not match germline at one end; this may be a read error. The chain joins TRBV4-3 to TRBJ2-2, with D tentatively TRBD1 (5 bases). The CDR3 contains 15 residues. CDR1 is LGHNA, CDR2 YSLEER, per germline. DNA for the CDR3: TGCGCCAGCAGCCAAGATTACAGGAACCCCGGGGAGCTGTTTTTT. This sequence encodes CASSQDYRNPGELFF.

This clone was found once. The chain employs TRBV30 and TRBJ1-1; no definite D call. CDR1 GTSNPN and CDR2 SVGIG come from the germline V gene (reference sequence). The CDR3 contains 12 residues. With 2 bases removed from V and 6 bases from J, the gap between germline ends came to 10 bases. In nucleotides, the CDR3 is TGTGCCTGGAGTAACGAGGTCTCTGAAGCTTTCTTT. Encoded protein: CAWSNEVSEAFF.

V is TRBV6-5 and J is TRBJ1-1, with D possibly TRBD1 on 5 matching bases. Germline V gene lookup returns CDR1 MNHEY and CDR2 SVGAGI. The CDR3 runs to 14 residues. Trimming stripped 6 bases from V and 8 bases from J, with 19 bases between. The CDR3 sequence is CASSPPSGIGEAFF. In DNA, the CDR3 is TGTGCCAGCAGCCCGCCGTCAGGGATCGGAGAAGCTTTCTTT.

The V gene is TRBV19, the J gene TRBJ2-2, with 9 bases identical to TRBD1. The CDR3 loop spans 17 amino acids. The junction had 8 bases not matched to a gene; V was cut back by 3 bases and J by 3 bases. Per the germline V gene, CDR1 is LNHDA and CDR2 is SQIVND (reference sequence). CDR3 region: CASSIGLGDRDTGELFF. Written as DNA, the CDR3 is TGTGCCAGTAGTATCGGGCTAGGGGACAGGGACACCGGGGAGCTGTTTTTT.

The rearrangement joins TRBV6-5 to TRBJ2-1, with TRBD2 identical over 7 bases. V shed 6 bases, J shed 9 bases, and the junction held 8 bases outside the gene matches. The CDR3 loop spans 13 amino acids. Germline-derived CDR1 and CDR2 are MNHEY and SVGAGI. CDR3: CASRPSGEGEQFF. CDR3 DNA: TGTGCCAGCAGGCCGAGTGGGGAGGGTGAGCAGTTCTTC.

The chain employs TRBV9 and TRBJ2-1; the match to TRBD2 covers 12 bases. J was trimmed by 9 bases and V by 2 bases; bases with no gene match: 9. The CDR3 totals 16 residues. Germline V gene lookup returns CDR1 SGDLS and CDR2 YYNGEE. CDR3 region: CASSVGPTSGRGEQFF. The CDR3 region has the DNA TGTGCCAGCAGCGTTGGGCCGACTAGCGGGAGAGGTGAGCAGTTCTTC. The full variable domain, rest sourced from reference TRBV9 and TRBJ2-1, is DSGVTQTPKHLITATGQRVTLRCSPRSGDLSVYWYQQSLDQGLQFLIQYYNGEERAKGNILERFSAQQFPDLHSELNLSSLELGDSALYFCASSVGPTSGRGEQFFGPGTRLTVL.

J is TRBJ2-3 and V is TRBV5-1; D gene ambiguous. CDR3 length: 14 residues. CDR1 is SGHRS, CDR2 YFSETQ, per germline. V was shortened by 6 bases and J by 0 bases, with 11 bases between the two germline ends. The CDR3 is CASKIDYSTDTQYF. The CDR3 DNA is TGCGCCAGCAAGATAGATTATAGCACAGATACGCAGTATTTT.

This rearrangement joins TRBV6-5 to TRBJ1-1; 7 nucleotides line up with TRBD1. With V trimmed by 1 base and J by 1 base, 3 bases remained unmatched. The CDR3 has 15 amino acids. Germline CDR1 is MNHEY and CDR2 is SVGAGI. CDR3 DNA: TGTGCCAGCAGTTACTTGACAGGGCGGAACACTGAAGCTTTCTTT. It translates to CASSYLTGRNTEAFF.

The chain joins TRBV11-3 to TRBJ2-2; 9 nucleotides line up with TRBD1. J lost 6 bases, V lost 5 bases, and 4 bases had no gene match. The CDR3 totals 14 residues. Germline CDR1 reads SGHNT; CDR2 reads YENEEA. This CDR3 is CASSRDREAGELFF. The CDR3 DNA reads as TGTGCCAGCAGCCGGGACAGGGAGGCCGGGGAGCTGTTTTTT.

In its sample, this clone was seen once. The gene calls are TRBV28 and TRBJ1-3; weak D call: TRBD1 (6 bases). This CDR3 spans 16 amino acids. The germline V gene has CDR1 MDHEN and CDR2 SYDVKM. The V and J ends lost 6 bases and 0 bases respectively, with 15 bases between them. The CDR3 bases are TGTGCCAGCAGGATCCGGAACAGGGTCTCTGGAAACACCATATATTTT. The encoded protein is CASRIRNRVSGNTIYF.

This chain joins TRBV30 and TRBJ2-7; possible D gene TRBD2, 6 bases. The V and J ends lost 0 bases and 5 bases respectively, with 14 bases between them. Germline lookup yields CDR1 GTSNPN and CDR2 SVGIG (reference sequence). The CDR3 totals 14 residues. The CDR3: CAWSVGGSGDEQYF. CDR3 nucleotides: TGTGCCTGGAGTGTAGGAGGGAGTGGCGACGAGCAGTACTTC.

This clone has only one observation. The chain has TRBV6-5 and TRBJ2-1, with D uncertain. The germline V gene encodes CDR1 MNHEY and CDR2 SVGAGI. CDR3 size: 14 residues. V lost 5 bases and J 7 bases, leaving 15 bases between the germline ends. The CDR3 here is CASSLWLESNEQFF. CDR3 DNA sequence: TGTGCCAGCAGTCTGTGGCTAGAATCAAATGAGCAGTTCTTC.

The chain has TRBV5-5 and TRBJ2-5; the match to TRBD2 covers 7 bases. With V trimmed by 4 bases and J by 0 bases, 6 bases remained unmatched. There are 15 residues in the CDR3. Germline CDR1 SGHKS, CDR2 YYEKEE (reference sequence). The CDR3 here is CASSIAGTNQETQYF. CDR3 nucleotide sequence: TGTGCCAGCAGCATTGCCGGGACTAACCAAGAGACCCAGTACTTC.

V gene TRBV19 combines with J gene TRBJ2-7; maybe TRBD1 (8 bases). The CDR3 runs to 16 residues. The ends were cut back, 5 bases at V and 0 bases at J, with 17 bases in the middle. In germline, CDR1 is LNHDA, CDR2 SQIVND (reference sequence). The chain's CDR3 is CASSVNRGGVSYEQYF. For the CDR3, the DNA is TGTGCCAGTAGTGTCAACAGGGGGGGAGTCTCCTACGAGCAGTACTTC.

The CDR3 here is CASSSGQGYETQYF. The DNA for the CDR3 is TGCGCCAGCAGCTCGGGACAGGGTTATGAGACCCAGTACTTC. The chain links TRBV5-1 to TRBJ2-5; 9 positions match TRBD1. Germline V CDR1 and CDR2: SGHRS, YFSETQ. There are 14 residues in the CDR3. V gave up 3 bases and J gave up 5 bases; unmatched junction bases: 5.

The rearrangement links TRBV10-3 to TRBJ2-1; possibly TRBD2 for D (9 bases). Per the germline V gene, CDR1 is ENHRY and CDR2 is SYGVKD. The CDR3 covers 16 residues. V was clipped by 10 bases and J by 5 bases, with 24 bases between them. The CDR3 protein is CATGQGSGGGNNEQFF. The CDR3 DNA reads as TGTGCCACCGGACAGGGTAGCGGGGGCGGGAACAATGAGCAGTTCTTC.

The chain recombines TRBV5-1 with TRBJ2-5, with 9 bases fitting TRBD1. Germline loops: CDR1 SGHRS, CDR2 YFSETQ. V trimming: 4 bases; J trimming: 4 bases; junction bases outside the gene matches: 8. This CDR3 is built from 15 residues. CDR3 sequence reads: CASSDGQGIGETQYF. The CDR3 region has the DNA TGCGCCAGCAGCGACGGACAGGGGATAGGAGAGACCCAGTACTTC.

Here the CDR3 DNA reads TGCGCCAGCAGCTTTCAGGGGGCGGATGGAGCTTTCTTT. It is translated as CASSFQGADGAFF. This chain joins TRBV5-1 and TRBJ1-1; 8 bases match TRBD1. V shed 2 bases, J shed 10 bases, and the junction held 7 bases outside the gene matches. This CDR3 contains 13 residues. Germline V lookup: CDR1 SGHRS, CDR2 YFSETQ.

This chain links TRBV10-3 with TRBJ2-4; maybe TRBD1 (6 bases). Deletions cut 4 bases from V and 6 bases from J, with 16 bases between. This CDR3 comprises 15 residues. Per the germline V gene, CDR1 is ENHRY and CDR2 is SYGVKD. The CDR3 DNA is TGTGCCATCAGTGCGGACAGTGGACCCCTAAACATTCAGTACTTC. Translation: CAISADSGPLNIQYF.

The chain has TRBV29-1 and TRBJ2-1, with TRBD2 matching over 12 bases. V lost 0 bases, J lost 7 bases, and 7 bases stayed unmatched. The CDR3 has 16 residues. In germline, CDR1 is SQVTM, CDR2 ANQGSEA. The CDR3 protein is CSVEDQTSGRTNEQFF. CDR3 nucleotide sequence: TGCAGCGTTGAAGATCAGACTAGCGGGAGAACTAATGAGCAGTTCTTC.

The rearrangement joins TRBV6-5 to TRBJ2-7; D might be TRBD1 (5 bases). Trimming pared 2 bases from V and 7 bases from J, leaving 21 bases between. The V gene's germline CDR1 is MNHEY and CDR2 SVGAGI. CDR3 size: 16 residues. The CDR3 DNA is TGTGCCAGCAGTTACGGTGCAGGGTCACGGTCCGGAGAGCAGTACTTC. Its translation is CASSYGAGSRSGEQYF.

The chain recombines TRBV18 with TRBJ2-5; D is unclear. The CDR3 is 14 residues long. V was trimmed by 0 bases and J by 2 bases, leaving 7 bases between them. Per germline, CDR1 KGHSH and CDR2 LQKENI. DNA for the CDR3: TGTGCCAGCTCACCACCGCATCAGCAAGAGACCCAGTACTTC. Residues: CASSPPHQQETQYF.

This clone showed up just once. The chain joins TRBV10-3 to TRBJ2-1; 7 bases align to TRBD2. This CDR3 contains 14 residues. Germline CDR1 ENHRY, CDR2 SYGVKD. Trimming cost V 6 bases and J 4 bases; bases outside gene matches: 6. The CDR3 region has the DNA TGTGCCATCAGAGAACTAGCGCAGTACAATGAGCAGTTCTTC. Translated: CAIRELAQYNEQFF.

The chain has TRBV5-1 and TRBJ1-4; D ambiguous. This CDR3 is built from 17 residues. CDR1 is SGHRS and CDR2 is YFSETQ in the germline V gene. V was pared by 2 bases and J by 0 bases, with 14 bases between. The CDR3 DNA reads as TGCGCCAGCAGCTTTGGCTCCCCGACTGCAACTAATGAAAAACTGTTTTTT. This encodes CASSFGSPTATNEKLFF.

This chain connects TRBV7-9 to TRBJ2-5; a weak D match, TRBD2 (6 bases). Trimming cost V 3 bases and J 4 bases, with 12 bases left between them. CDR3 size: 14 residues. Germline-derived CDR1 and CDR2 are SEHNR and FQNEAQ (reference sequence). The DNA of the CDR3 is TGTGCCAGCAGCTTTCTTGTGGGGGGAGAGACCCAGTACTTC. Encoded protein: CASSFLVGGETQYF. The variable domain in full, completed from reference TRBV7-9 and TRBJ2-5, reads DTGVSQNPRHKITKRGQNVTFRCDPISEHNRLYWYRQTLGQGPEFLTYFQNEAQLEKSRLLSDRFSAERPKGSFSTLEIQRTEQGDSAMYLCASSFLVGGETQYFGPGTRLLVL.